This T cell receptor beta chain came from a study of blood T cell repertoires in COVID-19. Study background: Samples of COVID-19 (acute and convalescent) were obtained from the United States, Italy and Spain. Sources were T cells, B-cell-depleted T cells, or PBMCs; the material itself was cDNA or gDNA.

Profiled with immunoSEQ multiplex PCR; TCRdb holds only in-frame clones, not every one. The data contain 170,000 or so clones, around nine tenths of them singletons. With 2 bases removed from V and 5 bases from J, the gap between germline ends came to 9 bases. CDR1 is MNHNS and CDR2 is SASEGT in the germline V gene. The CDR3 totals 13 residues. The chain joins TRBV6-1 to TRBJ1-1; D uncertain. The sequenced sample consisted of peripheral blood. This receptor was identified in a man between 60 and 70 years old with COVID-19, enrolled during active disease. As DNA, the CDR3 is TGTGCCAGCAGTGAACGAGTTTGGACTGAAGCTTTCTTT. Translating gives CASSERVWTEAFF.